Listed below are T cell receptor beta chains from one sample, sequenced in a study of T cells in Graves' hyperthyroidism and ophthalmopathy. A single record per CDR3 protein comes from TCRdb applying MiXCR to the multiplex PCR reads. The data contain 490,000 or so distinct CDR3 sequences, 15% to 20% of them singletons. The sample taken for sequencing was blood. Receptor source: a man aged 40-49 years with Graves' ophthalmopathy. CDR3s include the opening cysteine and the closing phenylalanine or tryptophan. A D gene is named only where the DNA matches it firmly. Only some rows state a clone size, as once, few, many or a class for expanded clones.

V gene	D gene	clone size	J gene	CDR3 protein	CDR3 DNA
TRBV7-9	TRBD1	few	TRBJ1-5	CASSPGQGQYQPQHF	TGTGCCAGCAGCCCCGGACAGGGTCAGTATCAGCCCCAGCATTTT
TRBV24-1	-	-	TRBJ1-6	CATSGGRNSPLHF	TGTGCCACCAGTGGAGGGAGGAATTCACCCCTCCACTTT
TRBV10-3	-	-	TRBJ2-5	CAIRGAETQYF	TGTGCCATCCGAGGTGCAGAGACCCAGTACTTC
TRBV5-1	-	many	TRBJ2-1	CASLPGWDYNEQFF	TGCGCCAGCTTGCCCGGATGGGACTACAATGAGCAGTTCTTC
TRBV10-2	TRBD1	many	TRBJ1-2	CASSSTGNYGYTF	TGCGCCAGCAGTTCGACAGGGAACTATGGCTACACCTTC
TRBV29-1	-	-	TRBJ2-3	CSVQLSSDTQYF	TGCAGCGTGCAACTGAGTTCAGATACGCAGTATTTT
TRBV20-1	-	many	TRBJ1-1	CSASLRLGAEAFF	TGCAGTGCTAGCCTCCGGCTGGGAGCTGAAGCTTTCTTT
TRBV5-1	TRBD2	many	TRBJ2-1	CASSPTAGLAGGGEQFF	TGCGCCAGCAGCCCAACTGCCGGACTAGCGGGAGGAGGTGAGCAGTTCTTC
TRBV7-2	-	-	TRBJ1-1	CASSSTRGTEAFF	TGTGCCAGCAGCTCGACGAGGGGTACTGAAGCTTTCTTT
TRBV4-1	TRBD1	few	TRBJ1-4	CASSPGQGGGRSEKLFF	TGCGCCAGCAGCCCGGGACAGGGAGGTGGTAGGAGTGAAAAACTGTTTTTT
TRBV27	-	many	TRBJ2-1	CASSFWTVSSYNEQFF	TGTGCCAGCAGCTTCTGGACAGTCAGCTCCTACAATGAGCAGTTCTTC
TRBV7-2	TRBD2	few	TRBJ2-7	CASSLVPPGLASYEQYF	TGTGCCAGCAGCTTAGTTCCTCCGGGACTAGCGAGTTACGAGCAGTACTTC
TRBV12-3/TRBV12-4	TRBD1	-	TRBJ1-6	CASRLRQGRSSPLHF	TGTGCCAGCAGACTTAGACAGGGGAGGTCTTCACCCCTCCACTTT
TRBV7-9	-	-	TRBJ2-2	CASSLIGNENTGELFF	TGTGCCAGCAGCTTGATAGGGAATGAGAACACCGGGGAGCTGTTTTTT
TRBV3-1	TRBD1	-	TRBJ1-6	CASSQESPGQKSSYNSPLHF	TGTGCCAGCAGCCAAGAGTCCCCGGGACAGAAAAGCTCCTATAATTCACCCCTCCACTTT
TRBV27	-	few	TRBJ1-2	CATSPVGFYGYTF	TGTGCCACTTCCCCCGTGGGATTCTATGGCTACACCTTC
TRBV12-3/TRBV12-4	TRBD1	many	TRBJ2-1	CASSPPGTGVSDEQFF	TGTGCCAGCAGTCCCCCCGGGACAGGGGTTTCGGATGAGCAGTTCTTC
TRBV5-4	-	-	TRBJ2-3	CASSPGTRISSTDTQYF	TGTGCCAGCAGCCCGGGAACCAGAATTTCTAGCACAGATACGCAGTATTTT
TRBV7-2	-	-	TRBJ1-1	CASSLGGGRGTGAFF	TGTGCCAGCAGCTTAGGTGGGGGTCGTGGCACTGGAGCTTTCTTT
TRBV5-5	-	many	TRBJ2-2	CASSLAGRPGELFF	TGTGCCAGCAGCTTGGCCGGCAGACCCGGGGAGCTGTTTTTT
TRBV6-1	-	-	TRBJ2-7	CASKGPGRGYRPYEQYF	TGTGCCAGCAAAGGGCCCGGGCGCGGATATCGCCCCTACGAGCAGTACTTC
TRBV9	-	few	TRBJ2-6	CASSVGREGSGANVLTF	TGTGCCAGCAGCGTAGGCAGGGAAGGCTCTGGGGCCAACGTCCTGACTTTC
TRBV6-2/TRBV6-3	TRBD1	-	TRBJ1-5	CASRDRELIQPQHF	TGTGCCAGCAGGGACAGGGAGTTGATACAGCCCCAGCATTTT
TRBV11-1	-	-	TRBJ1-2	CASSLGSGLNGYTF	TGTGCCAGCAGCTTAGGGTCAGGACTAAATGGCTACACCTTC
TRBV24-1	TRBD1	few	TRBJ2-3	CATSGGQGDLTDTQYF	TGTGCCACCAGTGGGGGACAGGGCGACCTCACAGATACGCAGTATTTT
TRBV7-2	TRBD1	-	TRBJ1-4	CASSLARGTGVEKLFF	TGTGCCAGCAGCTTAGCGAGGGGAACAGGGGTAGAAAAACTGTTTTTT
TRBV25-1	-	-	TRBJ1-2	CASSECVTGDDGYTF	TGCGCCAGCAGTGAATGCGTGACAGGAGACGATGGCTACACCTTC
TRBV18	-	-	TRBJ2-1	CASSPVTGIYEQFF	TGTGCCAGCTCACCAGTGACAGGAATCTATGAGCAGTTCTTC
TRBV6-1	TRBD1	few	TRBJ2-1	CASSLDRGLGEQFF	TGTGCCAGCAGCCTAGACAGGGGGCTTGGTGAGCAGTTCTTC
TRBV29-1	TRBD2	-	TRBJ2-1	CSALGLAYNEQFF	TGCAGCGCTTTGGGACTAGCGTACAATGAGCAGTTCTTC
TRBV7-8	-	many	TRBJ1-1	CASSLRLTGVEAFF	TGTGCCAGCAGCTTGCGGCTCACAGGCGTTGAAGCTTTCTTT
TRBV4-2	TRBD1	few	TRBJ1-1	CASSQGTGQASTEAFF	TGTGCCAGCAGCCAGGGGACAGGACAAGCAAGCACTGAAGCTTTCTTT
TRBV12-3/TRBV12-4	-	many	TRBJ2-1	CASSRNRYNEQFF	TGTGCCAGCAGTCGTAACAGATACAATGAGCAGTTCTTC
TRBV18	-	many	TRBJ2-7	CASSPARSRGAYEQYF	TGTGCCAGCTCACCGGCCCGTAGCAGGGGAGCCTACGAGCAGTACTTC
TRBV28	-	many	TRBJ2-1	CASRGGGQQNNEQFF	TGTGCCAGCAGGGGCGGGGGACAGCAAAACAATGAGCAGTTCTTC
TRBV28	-	many	TRBJ2-5	CASSSRGSPSQETQYF	TGTGCCAGCAGTTCGCGGGGCAGTCCCTCCCAAGAGACCCAGTACTTC
TRBV5-1	-	few	TRBJ2-5	CASSGGLLLNEETQYF	TGCGCCAGCAGCGGGGGACTGCTTTTAAACGAAGAGACCCAGTACTTC
TRBV2	TRBD1	-	TRBJ2-2	CASSHRDSVLGLFF	TGTGCCAGCAGCCACCGGGACAGCGTGTTAGGGCTGTTTTTT
TRBV30	TRBD1	-	TRBJ2-6	CAWRRDSSGANVLTF	TGTGCCTGGAGGAGGGACAGCTCTGGGGCCAACGTCCTGACTTTC
TRBV20-1	TRBD1	-	TRBJ1-5	CSASQGISNQPQHF	TGCAGTGCTTCACAGGGGATTAGCAATCAGCCCCAGCATTTT
TRBV2	TRBD1	many	TRBJ2-7	CASIAGTGITYEQYF	TGTGCCAGCATCGCTGGGACAGGGATAACCTACGAGCAGTACTTC
TRBV6-1	-	few	TRBJ2-7	CASSVSRAHEQYF	TGTGCCAGCAGTGTGAGTAGGGCACACGAGCAGTACTTC
TRBV28	-	few	TRBJ1-4	CASSFRDTAHEKLFF	TGTGCCAGCAGTTTCCGCGACACCGCCCATGAAAAACTGTTTTTT
TRBV11-1	TRBD2	many	TRBJ2-7	CASSPGLAGELDEQYF	TGTGCCAGCAGCCCAGGACTAGCGGGAGAGTTGGACGAGCAGTACTTC
TRBV18	TRBD1	few	TRBJ2-7	CASSPGQEQGAYEQYF	TGTGCCAGCTCACCCGGCCAAGAACAGGGGGCCTACGAGCAGTACTTC
TRBV9	TRBD1	-	TRBJ1-6	CASSDIDRVLHF	TGTGCCAGCAGCGACATTGACAGGGTCCTCCACTTT
TRBV3-1	TRBD1	many	TRBJ1-2	CASSPWTGGADGYTF	TGTGCCAGCAGCCCTTGGACAGGGGGCGCCGATGGCTACACCTTC
TRBV6-2/TRBV6-3	TRBD1	-	TRBJ2-1	CASRTQGQGKNEQFF	TGTGCCAGCAGGACTCAGGGACAGGGGAAGAATGAGCAGTTCTTC
TRBV27	TRBD1	-	TRBJ1-2	CASSQGDRGNGYTF	TGTGCCAGCAGCCAAGGTGACAGGGGGAATGGCTACACCTTC
TRBV24-1	TRBD2	-	TRBJ2-1	CATSDAGLAGASVNEQFF	TGTGCCACCAGTGACGCTGGACTAGCGGGCGCTTCTGTCAATGAGCAGTTCTTC
TRBV18	-	many	TRBJ1-5	CASSLGTQGLGQPQHF	TGTGCCAGCTCACTAGGGACACAGGGCCTCGGGCAGCCCCAGCATTTT
TRBV27	TRBD1	-	TRBJ2-2	CASSSRGQNTGELFF	TGTGCCAGCAGTAGCAGGGGGCAAAACACCGGGGAGCTGTTTTTT
TRBV12-3/TRBV12-4	TRBD1	many	TRBJ2-5	CASQTGEAETQYF	TGTGCCAGCCAGACAGGGGAGGCAGAGACCCAGTACTTC
TRBV7-3	-	many	TRBJ2-2	CASSLTSNTGELFF	TGTGCCAGCAGCTTAACCTCGAACACCGGGGAGCTGTTTTTT